This TCR beta chain was recovered during a study of shared clonotypes between healthy human individuals. Assay: immunoSEQ multiplex PCR; the TCRdb copy retains only in-frame clones and omits some. The table records approximately 740,000 clones, about 74% of them present only once. Negatively enriched CD4+ T cells were divided by CD45RA into naive and memory. In regard to this clone: Its antigen is unknown.

Whole-study findings and limits: Expectations were that clonotype sharing among donors would be affected by sequencing depth. Larger estimated richness was generally seen in naive subsets than in memory subsets.

The length of the CDR3 is 13 residues. V lost 7 bases to trimming and J lost 6 bases, with 13 bases between them. Germline values: CDR1 SNHLY, CDR2 FYNNEI. The V and J genes are TRBV2 and TRBJ1-5; possible D gene TRBD1, 5 bases. Sequencing was performed on memory CD4+ T cells sorted from blood. Noted subset: CD45RA-negative fraction. This receptor was obtained from a woman under 40 in good health. For the CDR3, the DNA is TGTGCCAGCACCGGCAGGGAAGGTCAGCCCCAGCATTTT. Protein: CASTGREGQPQHF.